One TCR beta chain is described in this entry. Antigen unknown. This specimen belongs to a study of cytomegalovirus exposure and HLA in healthy donors. The study's findings and limits: As immune exposure information, only CMV serostatus was available. Analysis performed later showed TCR beta chains linked to HLA being more clonally expanded than equally common others.

The germline CDR1 and CDR2 sequences are SEHNR and FQNEAQ (reference sequence). Trimming removed 6 bases from V and 6 bases from J; junction bases left unmatched: 7. This CDR3 spans 15 amino acids. PCR was performed using 60 Vbeta and 13 Jbeta primers. Sequenced by immunoSEQ multiplex PCR; TCRdb stores in-frame clones only, minus some. The top ten hold 1.5% to 2% of the sample, which has 110,000 to 150,000 clones, approximately 82% seen once. The J gene is TRBJ2-1, the V gene TRBV7-9, with 11 positions matching TRBD2. Input material: PBMCs. The sequence was collected from a woman aged 40 to 50 in good health and CMV-seronegative. CDR3 DNA: TGTGCCAGCAGAAAACTAGCGGGAGCCCCCAATGAGCAGTTCTTC. Translated: CASRKLAGAPNEQFF. Looking up the rest from reference TRBV7-9 and TRBJ2-1 gives the full variable domain: DTGVSQNPRHKITKRGQNVTFRCDPISEHNRLYWYRQTLGQGPEFLTYFQNEAQLEKSRLLSDRFSAERPKGSFSTLEIQRTEQGDSAMYLCASRKLAGAPNEQFFGPGTRLTVL.